This T cell receptor beta chain was identified in a study of shared clonotypes between healthy human individuals. CD45RO-negative, CCR7-selected cells formed the naive CD8 fraction, which excluded terminally differentiated effector memory CD45RA+ cells. Measured with immunoSEQ multiplex PCR; TCRdb has only the in-frame clones, and not every one. The table includes over 2,000,000 clones, 93% detected once. This clone showed up just once. This clonotype was obtained from a young man in good health. Some clones in this sample may be carry-over from other donors' samples. The source material was naive CD8+ T cells from PBMCs.

The DNA of the CDR3 is TGCGCCAGCACGACGGGACAGGGGATAGGCGAGCAGTACTTC. Translating it yields CASTTGQGIGEQYF. The chain recombines TRBV5-1 with TRBJ2-7, with 10 nucleotides matching TRBD1. The CDR3 loop spans 14 amino acids. J gave up 6 bases and V 6 bases, and 9 bases lay outside the gene matches. Per germline, CDR1 SGHRS and CDR2 YFSETQ.